What follows are 28 T cell receptor beta chains derived from one specimen sequenced in a study of blood T cells in healthy people across ages. With a J-beta primer mix and a sample-barcoded 5' primer, a second PCR ran about 7 to 12 cycles. TCRdb used MiXCR to reprocess the 5' RACE reads, holding one entry per CDR3 protein. The table has about 1.6 million distinct CDR3 sequences, roughly 32% seen once. The specimen sequenced was blood. All receptors derive from a woman between 25 and 40 years old in good health.

With regard to this clonotype: This clone may be a read error of a much larger clone one base away. The J gene is TRBJ2-1, the V gene TRBV12-3 or TRBV12-4; perhaps TRBD2 as D (6 bases). The CDR3 is 14 residues long. The CDR3 loop is CASIRGSSYDEQFF. CDR3 bases: TGTGCCAGCATTCGGGGGAGCTCCTACGATGAGCAGTTCTTC.

CDR3 protein: CASRSKGITYEQYF. The CDR3 DNA reads as TGTGCCAGCAGGTCTAAAGGGATTACCTACGAGCAGTACTTC. V gene TRBV6-1 combines with J gene TRBJ2-7; no definite D call. V gave up 6 bases and J gave up 2 bases, with 14 bases separating them. Germline V CDR1 and CDR2: MNHNS, SASEGT. The CDR3 runs to 14 residues.

This chain links TRBV28 with TRBJ2-4; no clear D. Germline V gene data show CDR1 as MDHEN and CDR2 as SYDVKM. The CDR3 has 16 residues. V was trimmed by 2 bases and J by 0 bases, leaving 11 bases between them. CDR3 protein: CASSLGRNLAKNIQYF. DNA for the CDR3: TGTGCCAGCAGTTTAGGCCGGAACTTAGCCAAAAACATTCAGTACTTC.

This chain connects TRBV7-9 to TRBJ2-5; D is undetermined. CDR1 is SEHNR and CDR2 is FQNEAQ in the germline V gene (reference sequence). V dropped 3 bases and J dropped 1 base, with 9 bases sitting between them. The CDR3 extends over 14 amino acids. The chain's CDR3 is CASSFITVQETQYF. The CDR3 nucleotides are TGTGCCAGCAGCTTTATAACAGTCCAAGAGACCCAGTACTTC. The whole variable domain, filled in from reference TRBV7-9 and TRBJ2-5, reads DTGVSQNPRHKITKRGQNVTFRCDPISEHNRLYWYRQTLGQGPEFLTYFQNEAQLEKSRLLSDRFSAERPKGSFSTLEIQRTEQGDSAMYLCASSFITVQETQYFGPGTRLLVL.

Only a few counts were recorded for this clonotype. This chain connects TRBV20-1 to TRBJ2-5; D is perhaps TRBD1 or TRBD2 (5 bases each). This CDR3 has 12 amino acids. The germline gives CDR1 DFQATT, CDR2 SNEGSKA (reference sequence). CDR3 nucleotides: TGCAGCCCTAGGGGAGCTGAAGAGACCCAGTACTTC. The encoded protein is CSPRGAEETQYF.

The chain combines TRBV9 with TRBJ1-2; no reliable D call. This CDR3 has 15 residues. The germline CDR1 and CDR2 sequences are SGDLS and YYNGEE. Trimming took 0 bases from V and 5 from J, leaving 14 bases between them. CDR3 coding DNA: TGTGCCAGCAGCGTAGACCCCTCAGAAACTTATGGCTACACCTTC. It encodes CASSVDPSETYGYTF. Using reference TRBV9 and TRBJ1-2 for the parts outside the CDR3, the full variable domain is DSGVTQTPKHLITATGQRVTLRCSPRSGDLSVYWYQQSLDQGLQFLIQYYNGEERAKGNILERFSAQQFPDLHSELNLSSLELGDSALYFCASSVDPSETYGYTFGSGTRLTVV.

This clonotype was counted between two and nine times. The chain carries TRBV6-2 or TRBV6-3 and TRBJ1-3, with 7 bases fitting TRBD1. V shed 2 bases and J 5 bases; nucleotides not matched to a gene: 6. The CDR3 length is 15 residues. The germline CDR1 and CDR2 sequences are MNHEY and SVGEGT. The CDR3 DNA reads TGTGCCAGCAGTTACCTCGACAGGGCTCGAAACACCATATATTTT. Encoded protein: CASSYLDRARNTIYF.

This clonotype came up many times. This chain joins TRBV6-4 and TRBJ1-1; no clear D gene. The CDR3 is 13 amino acids. Trimming stripped 2 bases from V and 4 bases from J, with 8 bases between. CDR1 is MRHNA and CDR2 is SNTAGT in the germline V gene. The CDR3 DNA reads TGTGCCAGCAGTGACGAGCGGCCCACTGAAGCTTTCTTT. Residues: CASSDERPTEAFF.

This clonotype has a handful of counts. This sequence joins TRBV4-1 and TRBJ1-2; unclear D gene. With 4 bases removed from V and 1 base from J, the gap between germline ends came to 10 bases. Germline values: CDR1 MGHRA, CDR2 YSYEKL. The CDR3 length is 14 residues. CDR3 bases: TGCGCCAGCAGCCTAGGGTCCGTTAACTATGGCTACACCTTC. Its translation: CASSLGSVNYGYTF.

This clonotype has only a few counts. Here the CDR3 reads CASSPSGLAADTQYF. The CDR3 nucleotides read TGTGCCAGCAGTCCCTCCGGACTAGCTGCAGATACGCAGTATTTT. V is TRBV6-4 and J is TRBJ2-3; 8 nucleotides agree with TRBD2. Per the germline V gene, CDR1 is MRHNA and CDR2 is SNTAGT. After removal of 5 bases from V and 4 bases from J, the junction contained 8 bases not matched to a gene. The CDR3 has 15 amino acids.

In its sample, this clonotype was seen many times. V usage is TRBV12-3 or TRBV12-4 and J usage is TRBJ2-5; TRBD2 aligns across 11 bases. Trimming took 6 bases from V and 3 from J; bases not matched to a gene: 0. The CDR3 consists of 13 residues. CDR3 amino acids: CASRLAGEETQYF. CDR3 DNA sequence: TGTGCCAGCAGACTAGCGGGGGAAGAGACCCAGTACTTC.

This clonotype was detected a few times. The rearrangement joins TRBV10-3 to TRBJ2-5; D may correspond to TRBD1 or TRBD2 (7 bases each). The CDR3 runs 14 residues. Germline V lookup: CDR1 ENHRY, CDR2 SYGVKD. V shed 4 bases and J shed 5 bases, with 14 bases lying between them. In DNA, the CDR3 is TGTGCCATCAGTGTCTCAGGGGGGGTCGAGACCCAGTACTTC. It is translated as CAISVSGGVETQYF.

The chain joins TRBV5-1 to TRBJ2-7, with 9 bases lining up with TRBD2. This CDR3 has 15 residues. Germline V gene sequence: CDR1 SGHRS, CDR2 YFSETQ. V lost 4 bases, J lost 2 bases, and 7 bases stayed unmatched. This CDR3 is CASSPGGGVPYEQYF. The CDR3 DNA follows: TGCGCCAGCAGCCCCGGCGGGGGGGTTCCCTACGAGCAGTACTTC.

This clonotype is a singleton in its sample. A much larger clonotype is one base distant, so this may be a read error. V gene TRBV29-1 combines with J gene TRBJ2-7; a weak D match, TRBD2 (5 bases). V lost 4 bases to trimming and J lost 2 bases, with 12 bases between them. Germline V gene lookup returns CDR1 SQVTM and CDR2 ANQGSEA. The CDR3 length is 13 residues. The CDR3 nucleotides are TGCAGCGTTGGTGGGAGCAACACCTACGAGCAGTACTTC. This encodes CSVGGSNTYEQYF.

This clonotype appeared once. J is TRBJ2-3 and V is TRBV20-1; D uncertain. The CDR3 covers 13 residues. V was clipped by 6 bases and J by 2 bases, with 12 bases between them. CDR1 is DFQATT and CDR2 is SNEGSKA in the germline V gene (reference sequence). In DNA, the CDR3 is TGCAGTGCATGGATAGGAAACACAGATACGCAGTATTTT. Its protein product is CSAWIGNTDTQYF.

The chain carries TRBV20-1 and TRBJ2-3; 10 nucleotides line up with TRBD2. CDR3 length: 14 amino acids. Germline trimming cut 4 bases from V and 3 bases from J; bases unmatched to any gene: 4. Looked up from germline, CDR1 is DFQATT and CDR2 is SNEGSKA (reference sequence). The CDR3 sequence is CSATSGSRTDTQYF. The CDR3 DNA sequence: TGCAGTGCTACTAGCGGGAGCAGGACAGATACGCAGTATTTT.

V and J are TRBV30 and TRBJ2-1, with 7 bases matching TRBD2. There are 16 residues in the CDR3. From germline, CDR1 is GTSNPN and CDR2 SVGIG (reference sequence). V trimming: 0 bases; J trimming: 1 base; junction bases outside the gene matches: 6. Here the CDR3 DNA reads TGTGCCTGGAGTGTCTGGGGGGGTTGGTCCTACAATGAGCAGTTCTTC. Its translation: CAWSVWGGWSYNEQFF.

The V and J genes are TRBV20-1 and TRBJ2-4; 12 nucleotides align to TRBD2. The V gene end was trimmed by 1 base and the J gene end by 6 bases; junction bases not matched to a gene: 4. Germline values: CDR1 DFQATT, CDR2 SNEGSKA (reference sequence). The CDR3 runs 15 residues. The CDR3 region has the DNA TGCAGTGCTAGAGGGTTGGGACTAGCGGGAAACATTCAGTACTTC. Its translation: CSARGLGLAGNIQYF.

Notes on this clonotype: This sequence may be a read error, since a much larger clone differs from it by one base. This chain connects TRBV29-1 to TRBJ2-4, with a weak D call TRBD1 (6 bases). The better agreement between TRBJ2-7 and the DNA end casts doubt on the J call. There are 12 residues in the CDR3. Per germline, CDR1 SQVTM and CDR2 ANQGSEA. In DNA, the CDR3 is TGCAGCGTTTGGCAGGGGCGGGACGAGCAGTACTTC. As protein: CSVWQGRDEQYF.

This chain uses TRBV20-1 with TRBJ2-4; 7 bases fit TRBD2. CDR1 is DFQATT, CDR2 SNEGSKA, per germline (reference sequence). The junction had 9 bases not matched to a gene; V was cut back by 1 base and J by 9 bases. This CDR3 contains 14 residues. The CDR3 is CSARGEGLRGIQYF. The CDR3 nucleotides read TGCAGTGCTAGAGGGGAGGGACTTCGGGGCATTCAGTACTTC.

About this clonotype itself: This may stem from a read error, because a much larger clone lies one nucleotide away. The chain couples TRBV12-3 or TRBV12-4 to TRBJ2-6; 7 bases are shared with TRBD1. CDR3 length: 15 residues. CDR3 nucleotides: TGTGCCAGCAGACCCGACAGGGCTGGGGCCAACGTCCGGACTTTC. It translates to CASRPDRAGANVRTF.

This chain connects TRBV20-1 to TRBJ1-2, with a weak D call TRBD1 (6 bases). The CDR3 is made up of 12 amino acids. CDR1 and CDR2 from the germline V gene are DFQATT and SNEGSKA (reference sequence). V was shortened by 5 bases and J by 12 bases, with 19 bases between the two germline ends. Here the CDR3 DNA reads TGCAGTGCTCCCCCGGACAGCAGGGGCCACACCTTC. This translates into CSAPPDSRGHTF.

This clonotype was observed a few times. The CDR3 sequence is CSARASRTSSSTDTQYF. The CDR3 DNA reads TGCAGTGCTAGAGCTTCCCGGACTAGCAGTAGCACAGATACGCAGTATTTT. This chain connects TRBV20-1 to TRBJ2-3; 8 nucleotides agree with TRBD2. With V trimmed by 1 base and J by 0 bases, 9 bases remained unmatched. The CDR3 extends over 17 amino acids. Germline CDR1 is DFQATT and CDR2 is SNEGSKA (reference sequence).

The chain carries TRBV20-1 and TRBJ1-2, with unresolved D. Trimming stripped 6 bases from V and 7 bases from J, with 18 bases between. CDR1 and CDR2 from the germline V gene are DFQATT and SNEGSKA (reference sequence). This CDR3 has 13 residues. CDR3 in amino acids: CSAELEVISGYTF. The CDR3 nucleotides read TGCAGTGCAGAACTGGAGGTGATAAGTGGCTACACCTTC.

This clonotype was counted between two and nine times. The V and J genes are TRBV20-1 and TRBJ2-3; D perhaps matches TRBD2 (6 bases). Germline assignment: CDR1 DFQATT and CDR2 SNEGSKA (reference sequence). The CDR3 is 16 residues long. The V and J ends lost 0 bases and 0 bases respectively, with 13 bases between them. DNA of the CDR3: TGCAGTGCTAGAGATTCTTCGACTAGGAGCACAGATACGCAGTATTTT. Its protein is CSARDSSTRSTDTQYF.

The sample holds a few counts of this clonotype. V gene TRBV18 combines with J gene TRBJ1-1, with D unclear. This CDR3 contains 13 residues. Germline-derived CDR1 and CDR2 are KGHSH and LQKENI. The germline V and J ends were trimmed by 2 bases and 4 bases, with 8 bases remaining between them. The CDR3 DNA follows: TGTGCCAGCTCACCATCGCTTGGCACTGAAGCTTTCTTT. It specifies CASSPSLGTEAFF.

The J gene is TRBJ1-2, the V gene TRBV30, with D hard to call. The germline V gene encodes CDR1 GTSNPN and CDR2 SVGIG (reference sequence). V was clipped by 2 bases and J by 8 bases, with 9 bases between them. The length of the CDR3 is 11 residues. For the CDR3, the DNA is TGTGCCTGGAGTTTGGGTTACGGCTACACCTTC. Protein sequence: CAWSLGYGYTF.

This clonotype was detected only a few times. V gene TRBV2 combines with J gene TRBJ2-7; 7 nucleotides line up with TRBD2. The CDR3 is 16 amino acids. Germline V gene lookup returns CDR1 SNHLY and CDR2 FYNNEI. J was trimmed by 1 base and V by 6 bases; bases with no gene match: 12. CDR3 in DNA: TGTGCCAGCAGCCCCAGGACTAGTCCAACTTCCTACGAGCAGTACTTC. Its translation: CASSPRTSPTSYEQYF.